The 9 T cell receptor beta chains presented below share a single source sample, sequenced in a study of Graves' ophthalmopathy and Graves' hyperthyroidism. Transcripts of RNA were the source for amplifying TCR beta CDR3 regions. In the first round, RT-PCR was carried out with HTBI primers, and a multiplex PCR formed the second round. TCRdb itself ran the multiplex PCR reads through MiXCR, one entry per CDR3 protein. The sample records roughly 36,000 distinct CDR3 sequences, around half being singletons. Sequenced input: peripheral blood. These receptors all come from an adult woman with stable Graves' hyperthyroidism.

The chain couples TRBV28 to TRBJ1-4; 7 nucleotides align to TRBD1. V lost 5 bases to trimming and J lost 8 bases; unmatched junction nucleotides: 11. The CDR3 loop spans 15 amino acids. In germline, CDR1 is MDHEN, CDR2 SYDVKM. CDR3 amino acids: CASSPLSGGGEKLFF. The CDR3 DNA reads as TGTGCCAGCAGTCCTCTTTCAGGGGGAGGGGAAAAACTGTTTTTT.

The rearrangement joins TRBV7-3 to TRBJ2-7; TRBD2 matches 8 bases. The ends lost 11 bases at V and 1 base at J; junction bases unmatched: 10. Germline values: CDR1 SGHTA, CDR2 FQGTGA. The CDR3 is 14 residues long. The CDR3 sequence: CAWSTGLGSYEQYF. The CDR3 DNA reads as TGTGCCTGGAGTACGGGACTAGGGTCCTACGAGCAGTACTTC.

This chain connects TRBV4-2 to TRBJ2-5, with TRBD1 identical over 9 bases. Germline CDR1 LGHNA, CDR2 YNFKEQ. The ends lost 4 bases at V and 2 bases at J; junction bases unmatched: 8. CDR3 length: 16 amino acids. Here the CDR3 DNA reads TGTGCCAGCAGCCTGTGGAGCGACAGGGGGCAAGAGACCCAGTACTTC. Translation: CASSLWSDRGQETQYF.

This chain links TRBV7-9 with TRBJ1-2; D remains ambiguous. Per the germline V gene, CDR1 is SEHNR and CDR2 is FQNEAQ (reference sequence). This CDR3 has 13 amino acids. Trimming removed 4 bases at V and 8 bases at J, with 14 bases between. DNA of the CDR3: TGTGCCAGCAGCTCGGGTCCACTGGGAGGCTACACCTTC. It yields the protein CASSSGPLGGYTF.

This clonotype was counted ten times or more. This chain connects TRBV20-1 to TRBJ2-5, with 7 bases lining up with TRBD1. This CDR3 is 15 amino acids long. Per germline, CDR1 DFQATT and CDR2 SNEGSKA (reference sequence). V trimming: 6 bases; J trimming: 2 bases; junction bases outside the gene matches: 12. DNA of the CDR3: TGCAGTGCACACCGGCCTACAGGGGTTCAAGAGACCCAGTACTTC. Its translation is CSAHRPTGVQETQYF.

This clonotype was observed many times. The J gene is TRBJ2-6, the V gene TRBV5-1; D gene unclear. The germline V gene has CDR1 SGHRS and CDR2 YFSETQ. V was shortened by 0 bases and J by 3 bases, with 7 bases between the two germline ends. CDR3 length equals 15 residues. Here the CDR3 DNA reads TGCGCCAGCAGCTTGGGGGGTCTTGGGGCCAACGTCCTGACTTTC. Encoded protein: CASSLGGLGANVLTF.

This chain connects TRBV20-1 to TRBJ1-2; 9 bases agree with TRBD1. With V trimmed by 6 bases and J by 8 bases, 13 bases remained unmatched. From germline, CDR1 is DFQATT and CDR2 SNEGSKA (reference sequence). CDR3 length: 14 residues. The CDR3 sequence is CSAPNTDRGWGYTF. CDR3 DNA: TGCAGTGCCCCCAACACGGACAGGGGATGGGGCTACACCTTC.

This clonotype has just a few counts. This clone may be a read error of a much larger clone one base away. The chain links TRBV19 to TRBJ2-3, with D perhaps TRBD1 (5 bases). Germline lookup yields CDR1 LNHDA and CDR2 SQIVND (reference sequence). The germline V and J ends were trimmed by 4 bases and 8 bases, with 13 bases remaining between them. This CDR3 has 13 residues. This CDR3 reads CASSNQGRGTQYF. In DNA form, the CDR3 reads TGTGCCAGTAGTAACCAGGGCCGAGGTACGCAGTATTTT.

The chain uses TRBV20-1 and TRBJ2-5; 13 bases line up with TRBD2. Germline V gene lookup returns CDR1 DFQATT and CDR2 SNEGSKA (reference sequence). The CDR3 extends over 13 amino acids. Trimming removed 3 bases from V and 5 bases from J; junction bases left unmatched: 0. CDR3 amino acids: CSARTSGRETQYF. As DNA, the CDR3 is TGCAGTGCTAGGACTAGCGGGAGGGAGACCCAGTACTTC.